Following are 24 T cell receptor beta chains from one sample sequenced in a study of beta chain features in type 1 diabetes. The authors reverse transcribed all of the isolated RNA, so sequencing captured expressed TCRB transcripts. Here immunoSEQ multiplex PCR was the method, and the copy in TCRdb shows in-frame clones only, minus some. The table shows about 220,000 clones, with about a tenth occurring only once. Sequences were obtained from central memory CD4+ T cells from blood. These TCRs come from a man in his late teens or twenties in good health.

This chain uses TRBV9 with TRBJ2-5; D is perhaps TRBD2 (5 bases). In germline, CDR1 is SGDLS, CDR2 YYNGEE. The CDR3 runs to 15 residues. Trimming took off 0 bases at V and 5 bases at J, with 14 bases between the two ends. DNA for the CDR3: TGTGCCAGCAGCGTAGCTCGGGAATTTGAGGAGACCCAGTACTTC. This translates into CASSVAREFEETQYF.

The chain couples TRBV5-1 to TRBJ2-5; tentative D call: TRBD1 (6 bases). Trimming left V 2 bases short and J 5 bases short, with 16 bases between. The V gene's germline CDR1 is SGHRS and CDR2 YFSETQ. The CDR3 loop spans 15 amino acids. CDR3 coding DNA: TGCGCCAGCAGCTTAATTGGACAGTTCTCGGAGACCCAGTACTTC. This codes for CASSLIGQFSETQYF.

This clone was picked up a small number of times. V gene TRBV29-1 combines with J gene TRBJ2-1, with TRBD2 matching 8 bases. Germline V CDR1 and CDR2: SQVTM, ANQGSEA. The CDR3 is 13 amino acids. V was pared by 4 bases and J by 10 bases, with 9 bases of the junction left unmatched. DNA for the CDR3: TGCAGCGTTGCGCGGGAGGTTCGGGGGGAGCAGTTCTTC. Translating it yields CSVAREVRGEQFF.

Only a few counts were recorded for this clone. The gene calls are TRBV29-1 and TRBJ1-2; a weak D match, TRBD1 (5 bases). Germline V gene sequence: CDR1 SQVTM, CDR2 ANQGSEA. CDR3 length: 14 amino acids. The V end lost 0 bases, the J end lost 5 bases, and 13 bases lay between the germline ends. CDR3 protein: CSVEDRARSYGYTF. In DNA form, the CDR3 reads TGCAGCGTTGAAGACAGGGCTCGTAGTTATGGCTACACCTTC.

The table lists this clone with a few counts. This chain joins TRBV28 and TRBJ2-5; 9 bases are a match to TRBD1. The J call may be in error: the DNA end matches TRBJ2-7 better. The CDR3 consists of 14 residues. Germline V CDR1 and CDR2: MDHEN, SYDVKM. CDR3 in DNA: TGTGCCAGCAGCCAAGACAGGGGGGGATACGAGCAGTACTTC. Translated: CASSQDRGGYEQYF.

This clone was seen a handful of times. This chain connects TRBV7-2 to TRBJ1-1, with D uncertain. Trimming took 5 bases from V and 3 from J, leaving 16 bases between them. Per the germline V gene, CDR1 is SGHTA and CDR2 is FQGNSA. The CDR3 has 15 amino acids. CDR3 DNA sequence: TGTGCCAGCAGCCCTTTCGGCCGGGTGGACACTGAAGCTTTCTTT. Amino acids: CASSPFGRVDTEAFF.

This clone appeared once. The V call is TRBV5-1, the J call TRBJ1-1; D is unclear. The CDR3 contains 11 residues. Germline V gene sequence: CDR1 SGHRS, CDR2 YFSETQ. Trimming stripped 3 bases from V and 3 bases from J, with 3 bases between. The CDR3 loop reads CASSYDTEAFF. The CDR3 DNA follows: TGCGCCAGCAGCTATGACACTGAAGCTTTCTTT.

V and J are TRBV7-8 and TRBJ1-1, with D unresolved. V was trimmed by 6 bases and J by 3 bases, leaving 17 bases between them. The CDR3 covers 15 residues. In germline, CDR1 is SGHVS, CDR2 FQNEAQ. The CDR3 here is CASSFKWESYTEAFF. In DNA form, the CDR3 reads TGTGCCAGCAGTTTTAAGTGGGAGTCATACACTGAAGCTTTCTTT.

The rearrangement links TRBV19 to TRBJ2-1; a weak D match, TRBD2 (6 bases). This CDR3 is 11 amino acids long. Germline loops: CDR1 LNHDA, CDR2 SQIVND (reference sequence). CDR3 DNA sequence: TGTGCAGCGGGCTTCTACAATGAGCAGTTCTTC. It translates to CAAGFYNEQFF.

Concerning this clone itself: Other nucleotide sequences from this sample produce the same CDR3. This chain uses TRBV4-3 with TRBJ1-5, with D possibly being TRBD1 (5 bases). The germline CDR1 and CDR2 sequences are LGHNA and YSLEER. The ends were cut back, 0 bases at V and 7 bases at J, with 13 bases in the middle. This CDR3 contains 15 residues. The CDR3 DNA follows: TGCGCCAGCAGCCAAGATTTGGCCGGGGGGCAGCCCCAGCATTTT. It is translated as CASSQDLAGGQPQHF.

The chain recombines TRBV12-5 with TRBJ1-1, with a weak D call TRBD1 (5 bases). Germline V gives CDR1 LGHNT, CDR2 FRNRAP. This CDR3 comprises 15 residues. V was trimmed by 6 bases and J by 1 base, leaving 15 bases between them. CDR3 loop: CASGPPSGGNTEAFF. CDR3 sequence (DNA): TGTGCTAGTGGCCCCCCGTCCGGGGGGAACACTGAAGCTTTCTTT.

As concerns this clone: Its ends do not fully match the called genes, so a read error is possible. J is TRBJ2-4 and V is TRBV2; D unresolved. This CDR3 comprises 13 residues. Germline lookup yields CDR1 SNHLY and CDR2 FYNNEI. The CDR3 region is CASSEGIATPQHF. The CDR3 DNA reads as TGTGCCAGCAGTGAAGGAATAGCCACACCCCAGCACTTC.

This chain joins TRBV7-2 and TRBJ2-3; no reliable D call. Between the trimmed V and J ends, which lost 5 bases and 7 bases, there was a span of 7 bases. In germline, CDR1 is SGHTA, CDR2 FQGNSA. This CDR3 is built from 11 residues. CDR3 amino acids: CASSPANTQYF. The CDR3, as DNA: TGTGCCAGCAGCCCTGCCAATACGCAGTATTTT.

In its sample, this clone was seen a few times. V gene TRBV29-1 combines with J gene TRBJ2-7; TRBD2 matches at 15 bases. With 6 bases clipped from V and 4 bases from J, the junction kept 10 bases outside the gene matches. Germline assignment: CDR1 SQVTM and CDR2 ANQGSEA. The CDR3 spans 16 residues. CDR3 nucleotides: TGCAGCGTAGCAGGCGGACTAGCGGGAGGGGTATACGAGCAGTACTTC. It translates to CSVAGGLAGGVYEQYF.

This clone was picked up a small number of times. This rearrangement joins TRBV7-2 to TRBJ2-3; D remains unclear. The germline gives CDR1 SGHTA, CDR2 FQGNSA. V was shortened by 4 bases and J by 2 bases, with 10 bases between the two germline ends. The CDR3 is made up of 14 amino acids. Here the CDR3 reads CASSSRVYTDTQYF. CDR3 DNA sequence: TGTGCCAGCAGCTCCCGGGTCTACACAGATACGCAGTATTTT.

This clone was picked up a small number of times. The V call is TRBV29-1, the J call TRBJ2-1; 8 bases align to TRBD1. Germline lookup yields CDR1 SQVTM and CDR2 ANQGSEA. This CDR3 has 12 amino acids. V trimming: 2 bases; J trimming: 8 bases; junction bases outside the gene matches: 2. In DNA form, the CDR3 reads TGCAGCGTTGAAAACAGGGGGGATGAGCAGTTCTTC. This encodes CSVENRGDEQFF.

This clone was seen repeatedly, ten times or more. The chain is built from TRBV9 and TRBJ1-4; unclear D gene. The V and J ends lost 0 bases and 5 bases respectively, with 8 bases between them. The CDR3 is made up of 14 amino acids. Germline lookup yields CDR1 SGDLS and CDR2 YYNGEE. CDR3 sequence reads: CASSVGTANEKLFF. Written as DNA, the CDR3 is TGTGCCAGCAGCGTAGGGACGGCGAATGAAAAACTGTTTTTT.

The rearrangement uses TRBV19 and TRBJ2-5, with D possibly called TRBD1 or TRBD2 (5 bases each). CDR1 and CDR2 (germline): LNHDA, SQIVND (reference sequence). The CDR3 has 15 amino acids. V was trimmed by 4 bases and J by 5 bases, leaving 17 bases between them. The CDR3 bases are TGTGCCAGTAGTAACCGGGCGATTGGGGGTGAGACCCAGTACTTC. Translating it yields CASSNRAIGGETQYF.

The chain employs TRBV30 and TRBJ2-3; no firm D call. Germline CDR1 GTSNPN, CDR2 SVGIG (reference sequence). Trimming shortened V by 0 bases and J by 3 bases, and 7 bases separated the two germline ends. The CDR3 extends over 13 amino acids. The CDR3 protein is CAWSVASTDTQYF. In DNA form, the CDR3 reads TGTGCCTGGAGTGTTGCTAGTACAGATACGCAGTATTTT.

V and J are TRBV7-9 and TRBJ1-2; 7 bases match TRBD1. The CDR3 spans 17 residues. Germline CDR1 is SEHNR and CDR2 is FQNEAQ (reference sequence). The trim removed 4 bases at V and 7 bases at J, leaving 18 bases unmatched. Here the CDR3 DNA reads TGTGCCAGCAGCTCAGCCACATCGACAGGGAGTTTCCCTGGCTACACCTTC. Protein product: CASSSATSTGSFPGYTF.

Only a few counts were recorded for this clone. The chain links TRBV29-1 to TRBJ2-4; D not certain. Trimming left V 7 bases short and J 0 bases short, with 4 bases between. The CDR3 spans 11 residues. Germline CDR1 and CDR2: SQVTM and ANQGSEA. CDR3 DNA sequence: TGCAGCGAATTAGCCAAAAACATTCAGTACTTC. Translating it yields CSELAKNIQYF.

A few counts support this clone. J is TRBJ2-5 and V is TRBV7-9; D is possibly TRBD2 (6 bases). CDR1 and CDR2 (germline): SEHNR, FQNEAQ (reference sequence). V lost 5 bases to trimming and J lost 1 base, with 11 bases between them. The CDR3 is 14 amino acids. The DNA for the CDR3 is TGTGCCAGCAGCCCCCGGGACTTCCAAGAGACCCAGTACTTC. Its protein product is CASSPRDFQETQYF.

This rearrangement joins TRBV11-2 to TRBJ1-5; 10 positions agree with TRBD1. V dropped 4 bases and J dropped 3; count of bases not matched to a gene: 3. This CDR3 contains 15 residues. Germline CDR1 and CDR2: SGHAT and FQNNGV. CDR3 protein: CASSWDRGDNQPQHF. CDR3 DNA sequence: TGTGCCAGCAGCTGGGACAGGGGAGACAATCAGCCCCAGCATTTT.

This rearrangement joins TRBV5-1 to TRBJ2-1, with 7 bases identical to TRBD2. The CDR3 covers 16 residues. Germline V gene lookup returns CDR1 SGHRS and CDR2 YFSETQ. J was trimmed by 9 bases and V by 3 bases; bases with no gene match: 15. The CDR3 loop is CASSSISGAALPEQFF. The CDR3 bases are TGCGCCAGCAGCTCAATAAGCGGGGCCGCTTTGCCTGAGCAGTTCTTC.